Ten or more counts support the clone carrying this TCR beta chain. Using a J-beta primer mix together with a sample-barcoded 5' primer, a second PCR was run for roughly 7 to 12 cycles. TCRdb fed the 5' RACE reads into MiXCR, producing one record per CDR3 protein. The repertoire holds fewer than 750,000 distinct CDR3 sequences, with about 50% as singletons. CDR3 length equals 14 residues. The V end lost 8 bases, the J end lost 8 bases, and 19 bases lay between the germline ends. The germline V gene encodes CDR1 ENHRY and CDR2 SYGVKD. The data are from a study of blood T cells in healthy people across ages.

The sequenced sample was blood. The chain is built from TRBV10-3 and TRBJ2-1, with TRBD2 as a possible D gene (7 bases). The source of this sequence is a woman aged 80 or older in good health. The DNA of the CDR3 is TGTGCCATCGGAACGGGAGGATCAGGGGATGAGCAGTTCTTC. Its translation: CAIGTGGSGDEQFF.